This T cell receptor (beta chain) came from a study of monozygotic twins with inflammatory bowel disease. CDR1 and CDR2 (germline): SGHTA, FQGNSA. The CDR3 has 12 residues. TCRdb processed the 5' RACE reads again and assigns one entry to each CDR3 protein, with no DNA. Seen in this sample are approximately 300,000 distinct CDR3 sequences; the ten most common clones hold roughly 5.2%. Whole-blood RNA isolation (total RNA) proceeded without T cell sorting. This receptor was identified in a human donor with ulcerative colitis or Crohn's disease, or a healthy co-twin of an affected twin (not recorded which). The chain recombines TRBV7-2 with TRBJ2-7. Sequencing used blood. CDR3 sequence reads: CASSSRPYEQYF.